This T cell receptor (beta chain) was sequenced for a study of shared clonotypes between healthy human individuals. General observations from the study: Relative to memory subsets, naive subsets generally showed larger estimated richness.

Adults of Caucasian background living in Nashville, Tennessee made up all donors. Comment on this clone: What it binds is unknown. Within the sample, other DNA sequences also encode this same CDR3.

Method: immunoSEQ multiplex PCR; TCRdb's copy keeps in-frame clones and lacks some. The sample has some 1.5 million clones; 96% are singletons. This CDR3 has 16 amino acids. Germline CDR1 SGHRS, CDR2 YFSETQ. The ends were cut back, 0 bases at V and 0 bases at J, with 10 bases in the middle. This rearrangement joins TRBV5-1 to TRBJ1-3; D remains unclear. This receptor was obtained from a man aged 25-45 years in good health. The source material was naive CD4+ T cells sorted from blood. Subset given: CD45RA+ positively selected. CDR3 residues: CASSLGQRSSGNTIYF. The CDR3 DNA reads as TGCGCCAGCAGCTTGGGACAAAGGAGCTCTGGAAACACCATATATTTT.